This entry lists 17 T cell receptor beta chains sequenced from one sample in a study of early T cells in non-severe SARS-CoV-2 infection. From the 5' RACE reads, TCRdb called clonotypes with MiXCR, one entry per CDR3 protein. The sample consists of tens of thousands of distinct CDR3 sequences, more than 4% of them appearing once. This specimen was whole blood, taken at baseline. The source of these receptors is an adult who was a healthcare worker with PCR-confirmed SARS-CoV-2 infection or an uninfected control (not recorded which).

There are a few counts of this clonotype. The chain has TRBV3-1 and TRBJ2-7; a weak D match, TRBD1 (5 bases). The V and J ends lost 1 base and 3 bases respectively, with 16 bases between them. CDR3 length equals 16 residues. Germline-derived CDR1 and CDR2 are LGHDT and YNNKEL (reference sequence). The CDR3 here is CASSQAVNRINYEQYF. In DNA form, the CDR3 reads TGTGCCAGCAGCCAAGCAGTTAACAGGATTAACTACGAGCAGTACTTC.

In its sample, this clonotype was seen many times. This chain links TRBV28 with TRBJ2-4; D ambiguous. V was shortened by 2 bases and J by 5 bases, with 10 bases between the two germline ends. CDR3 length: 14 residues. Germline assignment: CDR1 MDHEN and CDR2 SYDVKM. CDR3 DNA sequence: TGTGCCAGCAGTTTAGTCCATTGGGAAAACATTCAGTACTTC. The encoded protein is CASSLVHWENIQYF.

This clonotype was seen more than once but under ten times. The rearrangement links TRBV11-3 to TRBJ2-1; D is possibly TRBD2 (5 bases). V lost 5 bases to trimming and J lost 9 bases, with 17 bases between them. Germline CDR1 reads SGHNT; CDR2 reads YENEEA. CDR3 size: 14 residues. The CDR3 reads CASSRGADGGEQFF. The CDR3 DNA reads TGTGCCAGCAGCCGGGGTGCCGACGGCGGTGAGCAGTTCTTC. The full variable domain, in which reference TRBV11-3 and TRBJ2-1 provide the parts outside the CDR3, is EAGVVQSPRYKIIEKKQPVAFWCNPISGHNTLYWYLQNLGQGPELLIRYENEEAVDDSQLPKDRFSAERLKGVDSTLKIQPAELGDSAVYLCASSRGADGGEQFFGPGTRLTVL.

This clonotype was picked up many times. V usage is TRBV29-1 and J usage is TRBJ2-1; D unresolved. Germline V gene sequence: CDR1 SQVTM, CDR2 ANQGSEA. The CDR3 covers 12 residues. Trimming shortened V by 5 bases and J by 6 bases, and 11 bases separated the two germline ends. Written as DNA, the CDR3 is TGCAGCGTTTTCTCCCTGGGCAATGAGCAGTTCTTC. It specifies CSVFSLGNEQFF.

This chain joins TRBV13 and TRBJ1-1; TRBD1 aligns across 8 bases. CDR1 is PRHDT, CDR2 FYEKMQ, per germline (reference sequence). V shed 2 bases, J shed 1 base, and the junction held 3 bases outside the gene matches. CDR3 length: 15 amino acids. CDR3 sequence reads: CASSLPGTGNTEAFF. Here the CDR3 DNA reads TGTGCCAGCAGCTTACCCGGGACAGGGAACACTGAAGCTTTCTTT.

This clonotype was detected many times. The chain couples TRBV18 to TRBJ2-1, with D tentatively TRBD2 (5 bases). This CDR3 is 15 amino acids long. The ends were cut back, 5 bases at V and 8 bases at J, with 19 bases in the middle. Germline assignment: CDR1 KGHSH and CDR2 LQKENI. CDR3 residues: CASSEGRSVNHEQFF. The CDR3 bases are TGTGCCAGCTCAGAAGGGAGATCAGTTAATCATGAGCAGTTCTTC.

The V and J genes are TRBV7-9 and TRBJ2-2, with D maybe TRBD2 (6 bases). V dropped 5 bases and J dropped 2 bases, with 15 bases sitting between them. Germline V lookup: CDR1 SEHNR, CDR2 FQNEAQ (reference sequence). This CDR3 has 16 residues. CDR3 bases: TGTGCCAGCAGCGCCCTCTGGGGACTCAACACCGGGGAGCTGTTTTTT. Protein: CASSALWGLNTGELFF.

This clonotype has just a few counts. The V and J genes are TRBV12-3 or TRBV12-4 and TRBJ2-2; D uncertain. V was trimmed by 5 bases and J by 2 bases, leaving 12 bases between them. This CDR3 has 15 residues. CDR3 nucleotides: TGTGCCAGCAGTACCAGGACGGACAACACCGGGGAGCTGTTTTTT. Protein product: CASSTRTDNTGELFF.

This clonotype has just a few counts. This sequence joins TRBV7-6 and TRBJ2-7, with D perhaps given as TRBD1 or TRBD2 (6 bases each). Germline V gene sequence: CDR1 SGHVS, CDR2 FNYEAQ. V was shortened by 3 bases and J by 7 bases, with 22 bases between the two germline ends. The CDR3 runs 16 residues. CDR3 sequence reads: CASSLLPYGGLEEQYF. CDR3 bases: TGTGCCAGCAGCTTGTTGCCTTATGGGGGGCTTGAAGAGCAGTACTTC. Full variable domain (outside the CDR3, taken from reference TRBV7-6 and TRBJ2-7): GAGVSQSPRYKVTKRGQDVALRCDPISGHVSLYWYRQALGQGPEFLTYFNYEAQQDKSGLPNDRFSAERPEGSISTLTIQRTEQRDSAMYRCASSLLPYGGLEEQYFGPGTRLTVT.

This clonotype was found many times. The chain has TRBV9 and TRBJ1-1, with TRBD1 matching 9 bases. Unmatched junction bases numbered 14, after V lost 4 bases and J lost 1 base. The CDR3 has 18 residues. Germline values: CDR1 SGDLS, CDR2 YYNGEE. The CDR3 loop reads CASSFRGSTGGPNTEAFF. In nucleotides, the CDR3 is TGTGCCAGCAGCTTCAGAGGTTCGACAGGGGGACCGAACACTGAAGCTTTCTTT.

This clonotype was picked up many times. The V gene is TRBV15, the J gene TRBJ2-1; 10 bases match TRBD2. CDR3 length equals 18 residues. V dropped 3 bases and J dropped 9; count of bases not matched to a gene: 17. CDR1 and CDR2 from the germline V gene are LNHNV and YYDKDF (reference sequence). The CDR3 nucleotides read TGTGCCACCAGCAGGAGCGGCAGCCTAGCGGGAGAATATAGTGAGCAGTTCTTC. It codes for CATSRSGSLAGEYSEQFF.

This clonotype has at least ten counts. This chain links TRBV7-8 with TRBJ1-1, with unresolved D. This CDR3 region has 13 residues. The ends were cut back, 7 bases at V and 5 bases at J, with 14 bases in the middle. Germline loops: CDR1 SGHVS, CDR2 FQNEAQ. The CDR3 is CASTLGPATEAFF. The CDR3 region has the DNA TGTGCCAGCACCCTCGGGCCAGCGACTGAAGCTTTCTTT.

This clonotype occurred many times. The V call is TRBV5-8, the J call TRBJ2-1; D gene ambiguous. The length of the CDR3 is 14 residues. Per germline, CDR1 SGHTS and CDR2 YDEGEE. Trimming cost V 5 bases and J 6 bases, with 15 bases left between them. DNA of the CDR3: TGTGCCAGCAGTTCCTTTTCTAGTGCCAATGAGCAGTTCTTC. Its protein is CASSSFSSANEQFF.

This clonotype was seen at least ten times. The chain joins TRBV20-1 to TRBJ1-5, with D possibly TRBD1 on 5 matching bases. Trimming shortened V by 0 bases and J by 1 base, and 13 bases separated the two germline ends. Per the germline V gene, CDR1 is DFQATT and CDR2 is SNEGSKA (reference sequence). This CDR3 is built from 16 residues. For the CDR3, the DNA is TGCAGTGCTAGAGATCCCAGGGAAGTGAGCAATCAGCCCCAGCATTTT. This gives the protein CSARDPREVSNQPQHF.

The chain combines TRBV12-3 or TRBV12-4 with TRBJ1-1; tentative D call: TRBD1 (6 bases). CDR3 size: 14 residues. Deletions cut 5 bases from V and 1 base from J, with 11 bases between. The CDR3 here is CASSRNRENTEAFF. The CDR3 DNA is TGTGCCAGCAGTCGTAACAGGGAGAACACTGAAGCTTTCTTT.

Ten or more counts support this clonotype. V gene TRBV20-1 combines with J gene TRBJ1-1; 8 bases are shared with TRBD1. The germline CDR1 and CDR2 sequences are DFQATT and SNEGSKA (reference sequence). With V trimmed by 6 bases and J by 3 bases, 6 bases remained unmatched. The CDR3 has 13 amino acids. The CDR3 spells CSAMTGDHTEAFF. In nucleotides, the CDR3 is TGCAGTGCCATGACAGGGGACCACACTGAAGCTTTCTTT.

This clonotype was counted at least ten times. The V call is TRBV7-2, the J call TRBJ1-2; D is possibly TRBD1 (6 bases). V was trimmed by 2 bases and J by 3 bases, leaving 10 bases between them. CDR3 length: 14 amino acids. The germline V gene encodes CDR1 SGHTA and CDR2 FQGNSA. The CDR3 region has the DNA TGTGCCAGCAGCTTACTCGGACAGTACTATGGCTACACCTTC. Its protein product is CASSLLGQYYGYTF.